Included here is one TCR beta chain sequence, with context. The data stem from a study of blood T cell repertoires in COVID-19. The data were produced by immunoSEQ multiplex PCR, yet TCRdb's version contains in-frame clones alone and is incomplete. Of about 62,000 clones detected, around 74% appear once; the ten largest clones hold approximately 6.4%. This TCR was recovered from a woman aged 50 to 65 with active or convalescent COVID-19. Sample: peripheral blood.

For the CDR3, the DNA is TGTGCCACCACCAGGACAGGGGACACTGAAGCTTTCTTT. Protein: CATTRTGDTEAFF. The V and J genes are TRBV24-1 and TRBJ1-1, with TRBD1 matching over 9 bases. The length of the CDR3 is 13 residues. The J segment lost 3 bases and the V segment lost 8 bases, leaving 3 bases of the junction unmatched. Germline values: CDR1 KGHDR, CDR2 SFDVKD.